This T cell receptor beta chain was retrieved from a study of cytomegalovirus exposure and HLA in healthy donors. Whole-study findings and limits: It was reported in a later analysis that an Asian-associated ancestry cluster showed fewer N-insertions than the 666-donor mean. Researchers reported in a later analysis that a missense DCLRE1C variant was tied to TCR beta V- and J-gene trimming. Some V segments could not be told apart, so they were left out, TRBV6-2 and TRBV6-3 among them. Both high specificity and high sensitivity reportedly marked the classifier's diagnosis of cytomegalovirus status.

PCR was performed using 60 Vbeta and 13 Jbeta primers. The table came from immunoSEQ multiplex PCR; TCRdb's copy has only in-frame clones and leaves some out. The table lists roughly 200,000 clones, 79% of them singletons. As to this clone: The antigen is undetermined.

The germline V gene encodes CDR1 SGHDT and CDR2 YYEEEE. Trimming left V 0 bases short and J 10 bases short, with 19 bases between. CDR3 length equals 15 residues. The sequence was collected from a woman in her thirties in good health and CMV-seropositive. V is TRBV5-6 and J is TRBJ1-1; D not resolved. Sequenced material: PBMCs. The CDR3 nucleotides are TGTGCCAGCAGCTTGGCTCGCGGCCCGCCCGAAGGAGCTTTCTTT. This encodes CASSLARGPPEGAFF.